This T cell receptor beta chain was recovered during a study of beta chain features in type 1 diabetes. This clone has a handful of counts. Its antigen is unidentified. This sample includes further DNA sequences coding for the same CDR3. The CDR3 runs 12 residues. The V and J ends lost 6 bases and 2 bases, in that order; junction bases with no gene match: 2. The germline V gene has CDR1 SQVTM and CDR2 ANQGSEA. Expressed TCRB transcripts got sequenced, as all isolated RNA was reverse transcribed. Profiled with immunoSEQ multiplex PCR; TCRdb holds only in-frame clones, not every one. The sample contains about 400,000 clones, over 9.5% of which appear only once. Overall study findings and caveats: More deletions and fewer insertions at VDJ junctions were found in patients with type 1 diabetes. Type 1 diabetes patients showed a moderate but significant shortening of TCRB CDR3s in all four CD4+ subsets.

The specimen was naive CD4+ T cells from blood. The sequence was obtained from a young woman with type 1 diabetes. The chain carries TRBV29-1 and TRBJ2-7, with 9 bases matching TRBD1. CDR3 nucleotides: TGCAGCGTCGGGGACAGGGCCTACGAGCAGTACTTC. It is translated as CSVGDRAYEQYF.